Listed here is a single T cell receptor beta chain. The CDR3 extends over 13 amino acids. Trimming removed 4 bases from V and 5 bases from J, with 11 bases in between. CDR1 MNHNS and CDR2 SASEGT come from the germline V gene. This entry comes from a study of radiotherapy plus CTLA-4 blockade in lung cancer. Sequencing used immunoSEQ multiplex PCR; TCRdb keeps in-frame clones, though not all of them. The table includes some 51,000 clones, about 76% detected once. The chain employs TRBV6-1 and TRBJ2-5, with a weak D call TRBD1 (5 bases). The sequences come from peripheral blood, collected from a patient treated with radiotherapy plus ipilimumab. This receptor was obtained from a human donor with non-small cell lung cancer who had a complete response to radiotherapy plus ipilimumab. In DNA form, the CDR3 reads TGTGCCAGCAGTGTTACAGGTGTGGAGACCCAGTACTTC. Its translation: CASSVTGVETQYF.